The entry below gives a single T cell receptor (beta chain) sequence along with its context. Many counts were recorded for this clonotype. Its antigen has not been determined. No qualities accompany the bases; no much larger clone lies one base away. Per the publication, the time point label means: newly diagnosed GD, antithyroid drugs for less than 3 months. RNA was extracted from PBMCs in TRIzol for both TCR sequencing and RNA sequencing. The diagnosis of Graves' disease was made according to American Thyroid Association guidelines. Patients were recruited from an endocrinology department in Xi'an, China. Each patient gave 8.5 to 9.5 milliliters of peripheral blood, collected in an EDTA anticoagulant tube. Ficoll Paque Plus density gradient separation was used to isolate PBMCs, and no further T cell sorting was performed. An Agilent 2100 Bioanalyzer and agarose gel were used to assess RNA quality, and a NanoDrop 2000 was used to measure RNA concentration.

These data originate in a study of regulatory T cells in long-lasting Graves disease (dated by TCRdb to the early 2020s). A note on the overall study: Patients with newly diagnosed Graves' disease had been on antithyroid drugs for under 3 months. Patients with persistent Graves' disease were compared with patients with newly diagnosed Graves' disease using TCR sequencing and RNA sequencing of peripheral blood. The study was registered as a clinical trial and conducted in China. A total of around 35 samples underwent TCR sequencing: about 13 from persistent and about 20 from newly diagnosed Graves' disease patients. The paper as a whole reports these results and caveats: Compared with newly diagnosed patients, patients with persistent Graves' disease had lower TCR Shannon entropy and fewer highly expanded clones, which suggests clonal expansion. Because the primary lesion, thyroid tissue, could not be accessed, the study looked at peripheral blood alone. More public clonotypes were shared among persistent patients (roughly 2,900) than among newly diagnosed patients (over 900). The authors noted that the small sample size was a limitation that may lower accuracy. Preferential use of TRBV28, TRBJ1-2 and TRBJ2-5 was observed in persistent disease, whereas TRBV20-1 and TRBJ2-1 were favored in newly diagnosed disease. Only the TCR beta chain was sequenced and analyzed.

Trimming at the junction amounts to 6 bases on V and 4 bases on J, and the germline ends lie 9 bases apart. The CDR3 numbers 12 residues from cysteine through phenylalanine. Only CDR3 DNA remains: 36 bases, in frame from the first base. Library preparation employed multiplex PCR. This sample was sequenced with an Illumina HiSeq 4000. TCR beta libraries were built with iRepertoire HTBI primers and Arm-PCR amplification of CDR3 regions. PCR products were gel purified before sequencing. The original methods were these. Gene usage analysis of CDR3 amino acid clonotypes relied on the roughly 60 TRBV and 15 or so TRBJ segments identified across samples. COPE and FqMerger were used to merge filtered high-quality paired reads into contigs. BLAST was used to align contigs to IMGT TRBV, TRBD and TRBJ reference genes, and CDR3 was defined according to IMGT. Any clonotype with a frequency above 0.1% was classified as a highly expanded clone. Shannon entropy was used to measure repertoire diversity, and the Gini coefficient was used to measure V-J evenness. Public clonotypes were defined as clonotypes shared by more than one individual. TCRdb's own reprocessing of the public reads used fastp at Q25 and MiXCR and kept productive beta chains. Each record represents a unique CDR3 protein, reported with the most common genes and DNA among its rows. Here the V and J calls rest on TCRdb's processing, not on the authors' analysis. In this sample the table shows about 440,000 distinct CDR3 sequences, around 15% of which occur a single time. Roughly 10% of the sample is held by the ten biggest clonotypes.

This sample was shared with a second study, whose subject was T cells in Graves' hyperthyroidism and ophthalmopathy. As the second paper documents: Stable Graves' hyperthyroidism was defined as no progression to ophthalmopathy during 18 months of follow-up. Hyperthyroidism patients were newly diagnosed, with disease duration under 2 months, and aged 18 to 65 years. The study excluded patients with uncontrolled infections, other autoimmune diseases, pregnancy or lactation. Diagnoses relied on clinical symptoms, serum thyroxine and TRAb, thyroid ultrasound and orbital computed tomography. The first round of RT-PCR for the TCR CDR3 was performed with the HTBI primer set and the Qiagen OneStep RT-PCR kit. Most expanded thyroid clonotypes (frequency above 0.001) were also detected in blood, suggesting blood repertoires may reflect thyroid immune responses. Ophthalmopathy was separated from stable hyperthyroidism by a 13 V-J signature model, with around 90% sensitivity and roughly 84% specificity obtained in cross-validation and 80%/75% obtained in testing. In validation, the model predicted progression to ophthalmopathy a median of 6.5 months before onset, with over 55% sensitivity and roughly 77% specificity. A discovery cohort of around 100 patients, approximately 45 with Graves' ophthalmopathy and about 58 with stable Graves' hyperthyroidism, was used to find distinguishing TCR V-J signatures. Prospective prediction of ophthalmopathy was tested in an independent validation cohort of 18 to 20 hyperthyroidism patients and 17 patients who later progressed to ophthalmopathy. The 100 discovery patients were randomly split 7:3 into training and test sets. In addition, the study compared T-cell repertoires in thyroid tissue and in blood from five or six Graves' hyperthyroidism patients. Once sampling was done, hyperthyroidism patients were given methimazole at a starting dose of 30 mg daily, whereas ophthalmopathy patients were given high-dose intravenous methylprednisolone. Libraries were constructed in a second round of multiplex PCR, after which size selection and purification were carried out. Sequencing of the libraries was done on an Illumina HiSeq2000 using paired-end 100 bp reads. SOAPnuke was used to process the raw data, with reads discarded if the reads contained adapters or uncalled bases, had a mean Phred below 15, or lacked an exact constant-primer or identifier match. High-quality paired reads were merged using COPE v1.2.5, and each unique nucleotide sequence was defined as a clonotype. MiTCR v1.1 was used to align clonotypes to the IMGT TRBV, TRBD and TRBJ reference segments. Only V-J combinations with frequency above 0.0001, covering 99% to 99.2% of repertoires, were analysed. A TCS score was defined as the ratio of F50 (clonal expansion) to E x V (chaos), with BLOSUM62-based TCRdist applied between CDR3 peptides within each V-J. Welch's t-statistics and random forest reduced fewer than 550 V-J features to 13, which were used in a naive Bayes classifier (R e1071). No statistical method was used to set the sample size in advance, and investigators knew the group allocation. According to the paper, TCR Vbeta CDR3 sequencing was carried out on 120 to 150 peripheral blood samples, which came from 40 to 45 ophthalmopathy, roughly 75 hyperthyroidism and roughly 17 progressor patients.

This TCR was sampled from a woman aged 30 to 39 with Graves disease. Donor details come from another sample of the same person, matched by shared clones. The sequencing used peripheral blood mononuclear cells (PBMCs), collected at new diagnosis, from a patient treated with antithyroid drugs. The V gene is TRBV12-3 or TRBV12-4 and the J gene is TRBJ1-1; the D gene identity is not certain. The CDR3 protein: CASSLSVTEAFF. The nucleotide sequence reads TGTGCCAGCAGCCTATCGGTCACTGAAGCTTTCTTT.